This T cell receptor (beta chain) was captured in a study of T-cell memory formation after mild COVID-19. Looking at the study overall: Clusters of TCRs were largely donor specific. Findings of the study overall: Mostly located in CM and EM were contracting CD4+ clones, with contracting CD8+ clones located in EMRA. Pre-infection memory harbored some responding clones, suggesting cross-reactive memory joined.

TCRdb used MiXCR to reprocess the 5' RACE reads, holding one entry per CDR3 protein. Of hundreds of thousands of distinct CDR3 sequences in the sample, 15% to 20% are singletons; the top ten hold around 23%. This CDR3 has 16 amino acids. Between the trimmed V and J ends, which lost 4 bases and 0 bases, there was a span of 17 bases. Per the germline V gene, CDR1 is SGHRS and CDR2 is YFSETQ. In its sample, this clonotype was seen many times. The antigen is not known. The chain links TRBV5-1 to TRBJ2-7; no clear D gene. Material for sequencing was PBMCs or a T cell subset sorted from them (not recorded which). This clonotype was obtained from a man aged 18 to 35 who had mild COVID-19 (a few samples of this study predate the infection). Cell type and time point are not known. Here the CDR3 DNA reads TGCGCCAGCAGCCAGATGTCATGGCTGAGCTCCTACGAGCAGTACTTC. Translation: CASSQMSWLSSYEQYF. The full variable domain, rest sourced from reference TRBV5-1 and TRBJ2-7, is KAGVTQTPRYLIKTRGQQVTLSCSPISGHRSVSWYQQTPGQGLQFLFEYFSETQRNKGNFPGRFSGRQFSNSRSEMNVSTLELGDSALYLCASSQMSWLSSYEQYFGPGTRLTVT.